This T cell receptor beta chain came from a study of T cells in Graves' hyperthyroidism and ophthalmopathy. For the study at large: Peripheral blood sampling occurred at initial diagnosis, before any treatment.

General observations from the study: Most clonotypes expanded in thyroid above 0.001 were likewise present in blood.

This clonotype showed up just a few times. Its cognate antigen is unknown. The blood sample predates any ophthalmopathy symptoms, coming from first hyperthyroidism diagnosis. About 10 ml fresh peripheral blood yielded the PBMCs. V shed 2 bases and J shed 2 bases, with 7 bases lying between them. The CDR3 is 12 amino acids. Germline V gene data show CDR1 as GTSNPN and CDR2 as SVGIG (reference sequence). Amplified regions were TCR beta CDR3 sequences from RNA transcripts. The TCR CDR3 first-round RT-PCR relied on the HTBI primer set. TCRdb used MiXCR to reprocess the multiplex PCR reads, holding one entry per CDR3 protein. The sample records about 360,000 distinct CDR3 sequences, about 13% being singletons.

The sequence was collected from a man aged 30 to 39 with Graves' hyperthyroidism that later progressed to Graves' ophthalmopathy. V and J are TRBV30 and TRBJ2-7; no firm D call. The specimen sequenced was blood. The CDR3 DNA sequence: TGTGCCTGGAGTCGTGGGCCCTACGAGCAGTACTTC. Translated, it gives CAWSRGPYEQYF.